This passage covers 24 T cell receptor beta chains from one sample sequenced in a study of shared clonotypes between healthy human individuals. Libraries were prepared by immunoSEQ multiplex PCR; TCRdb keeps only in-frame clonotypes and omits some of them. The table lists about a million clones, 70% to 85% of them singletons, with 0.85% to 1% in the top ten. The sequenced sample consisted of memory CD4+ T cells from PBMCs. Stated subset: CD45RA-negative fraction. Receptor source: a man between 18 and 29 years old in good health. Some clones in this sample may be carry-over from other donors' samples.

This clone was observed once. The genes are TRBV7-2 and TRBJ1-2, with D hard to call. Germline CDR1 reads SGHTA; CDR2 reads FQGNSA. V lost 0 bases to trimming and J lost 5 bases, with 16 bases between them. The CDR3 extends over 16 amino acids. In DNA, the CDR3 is TGTGCCAGCAGCTTAGCGCTGGTCGGGAGGGAGTATGGCTACACCTTC. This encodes CASSLALVGREYGYTF.

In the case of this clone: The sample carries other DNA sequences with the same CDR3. The DNA of the CDR3 is TGCAGTGCCCCCAGGAACACTGAAGCTTTCTTT. Translating gives CSAPRNTEAFF. This sequence joins TRBV20-1 and TRBJ1-1, with D unresolved. Germline CDR1 DFQATT, CDR2 SNEGSKA (reference sequence). The ends were cut back, 6 bases at V and 1 base at J, with 6 bases in the middle. This CDR3 comprises 11 residues.

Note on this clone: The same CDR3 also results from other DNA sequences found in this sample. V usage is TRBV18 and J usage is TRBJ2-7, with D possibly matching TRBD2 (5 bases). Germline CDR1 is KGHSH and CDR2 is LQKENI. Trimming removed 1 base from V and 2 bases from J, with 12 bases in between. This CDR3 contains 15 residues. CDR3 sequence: CASSPQGQAAYEQYF. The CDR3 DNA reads TGTGCCAGCTCACCACAGGGTCAAGCGGCCTACGAGCAGTACTTC.

This chain's CDR3 is CASSLLAAAGANVLTF. CDR3 DNA: TGTGCCAGCAGCTTATTAGCGGCAGCTGGGGCCAACGTCCTGACTTTC. This chain joins TRBV7-3 and TRBJ2-6, with D possibly TRBD2 on 6 matching bases. Germline V gene sequence: CDR1 SGHTA, CDR2 FQGTGA. The CDR3 has 16 residues. The V gene lost 2 bases and the J gene lost 2 bases, with 10 bases spanning the gap.

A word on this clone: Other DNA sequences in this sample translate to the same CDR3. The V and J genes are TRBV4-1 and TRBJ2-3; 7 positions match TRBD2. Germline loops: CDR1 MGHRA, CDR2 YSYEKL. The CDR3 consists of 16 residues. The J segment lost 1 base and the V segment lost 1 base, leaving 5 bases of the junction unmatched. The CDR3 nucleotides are TGCGCCAGCAGCCAAGGCGGGAGAGGGGGCACAGATACGCAGTATTTT. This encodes CASSQGGRGGTDTQYF.

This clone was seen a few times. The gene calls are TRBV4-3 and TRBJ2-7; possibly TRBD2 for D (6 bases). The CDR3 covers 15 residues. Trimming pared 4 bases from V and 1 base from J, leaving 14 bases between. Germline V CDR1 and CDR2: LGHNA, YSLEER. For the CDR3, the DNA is TGCGCCAGCAGCCTATTTACTAGCACGTCCTACGAGCAGTACTTC. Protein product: CASSLFTSTSYEQYF.

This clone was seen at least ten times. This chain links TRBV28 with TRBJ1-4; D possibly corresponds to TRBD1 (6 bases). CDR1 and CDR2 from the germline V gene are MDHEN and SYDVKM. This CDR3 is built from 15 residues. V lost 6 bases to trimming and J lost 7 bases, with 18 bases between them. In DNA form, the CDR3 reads TGTGCCAGCAGACGCCCGGACAGACTCGGTGAAAAACTGTTTTTT. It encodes CASRRPDRLGEKLFF.

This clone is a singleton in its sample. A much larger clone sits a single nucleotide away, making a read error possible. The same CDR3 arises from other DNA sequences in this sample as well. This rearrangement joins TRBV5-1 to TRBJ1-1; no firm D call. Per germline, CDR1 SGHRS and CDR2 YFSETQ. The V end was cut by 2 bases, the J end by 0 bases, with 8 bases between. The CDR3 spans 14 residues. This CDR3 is CASSLDRVNTEAFF. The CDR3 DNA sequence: TGCGCCAGCAGCTTAGATCGGGTGAACACTGAAGCTTTCTTT.

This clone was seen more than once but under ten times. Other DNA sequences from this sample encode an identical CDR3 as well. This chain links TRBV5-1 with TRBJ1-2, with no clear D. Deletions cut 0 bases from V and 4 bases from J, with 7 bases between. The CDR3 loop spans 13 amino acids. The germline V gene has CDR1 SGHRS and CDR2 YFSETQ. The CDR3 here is CASSLGTGYGYTF. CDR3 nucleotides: TGCGCCAGCAGCTTGGGAACGGGCTATGGCTACACCTTC.

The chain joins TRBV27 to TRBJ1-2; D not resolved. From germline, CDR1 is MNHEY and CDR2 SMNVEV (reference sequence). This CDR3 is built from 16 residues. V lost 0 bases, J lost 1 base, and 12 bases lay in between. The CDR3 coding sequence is TGTGCCAGCAGTTTATCGCCCACGGGCTTTAACTATGGCTACACCTTC. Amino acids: CASSLSPTGFNYGYTF.

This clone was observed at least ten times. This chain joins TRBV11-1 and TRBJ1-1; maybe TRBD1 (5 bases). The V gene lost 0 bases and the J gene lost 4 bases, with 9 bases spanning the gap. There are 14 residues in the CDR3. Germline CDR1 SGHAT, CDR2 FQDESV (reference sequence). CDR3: CASSLARRGTEAFF. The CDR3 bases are TGTGCCAGCAGCTTAGCAAGAAGGGGCACTGAAGCTTTCTTT. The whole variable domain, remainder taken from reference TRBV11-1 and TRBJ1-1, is EAEVAQSPRYKITEKSQAVAFWCDPISGHATLYWYRQILGQGPELLVQFQDESVVDDSQLPKDRFSAERLKGVDSTLKIQPAELGDSAMYLCASSLARRGTEAFFGQGTRLTVV.

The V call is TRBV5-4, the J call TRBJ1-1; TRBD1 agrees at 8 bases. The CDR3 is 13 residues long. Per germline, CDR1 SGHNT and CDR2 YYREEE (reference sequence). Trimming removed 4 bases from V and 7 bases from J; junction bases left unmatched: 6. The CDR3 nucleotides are TGTGCCAGCAGCCTTACTGGACAGGGTGAAGCTTTCTTT. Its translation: CASSLTGQGEAFF.

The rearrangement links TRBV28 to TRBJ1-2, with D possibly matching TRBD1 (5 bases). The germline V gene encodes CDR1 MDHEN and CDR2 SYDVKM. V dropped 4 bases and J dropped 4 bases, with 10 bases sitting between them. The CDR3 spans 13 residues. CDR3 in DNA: TGTGCCAGCAGTTCTGGGGACTTCTATGGCTACACCTTC. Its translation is CASSSGDFYGYTF.

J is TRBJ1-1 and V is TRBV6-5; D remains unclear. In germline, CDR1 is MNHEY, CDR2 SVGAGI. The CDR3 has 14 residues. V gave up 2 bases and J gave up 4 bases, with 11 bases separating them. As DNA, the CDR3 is TGTGCCAGCAGTTACGGTGGGGAAGCCACTGAAGCTTTCTTT. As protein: CASSYGGEATEAFF.

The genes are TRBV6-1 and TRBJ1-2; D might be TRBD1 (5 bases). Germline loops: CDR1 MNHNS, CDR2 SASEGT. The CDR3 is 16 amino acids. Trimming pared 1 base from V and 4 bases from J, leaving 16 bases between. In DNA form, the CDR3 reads TGTGCCAGCAGTGAAGTTTCAGGGAGCCGCGCCTATGGCTACACCTTC. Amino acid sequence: CASSEVSGSRAYGYTF.

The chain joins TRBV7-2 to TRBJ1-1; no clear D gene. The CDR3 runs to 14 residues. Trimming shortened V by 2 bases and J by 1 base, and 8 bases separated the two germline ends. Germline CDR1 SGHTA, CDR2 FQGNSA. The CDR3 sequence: CASSLRSRNTEAFF. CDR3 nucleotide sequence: TGTGCCAGCAGCTTACGGTCCAGGAACACTGAAGCTTTCTTT.

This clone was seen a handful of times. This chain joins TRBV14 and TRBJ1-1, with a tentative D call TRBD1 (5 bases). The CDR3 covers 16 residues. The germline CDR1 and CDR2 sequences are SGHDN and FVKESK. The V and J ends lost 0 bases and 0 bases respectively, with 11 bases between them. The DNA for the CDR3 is TGTGCCAGCAGCCAAGATCGGGGCAGGGTGAACACTGAAGCTTTCTTT. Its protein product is CASSQDRGRVNTEAFF.

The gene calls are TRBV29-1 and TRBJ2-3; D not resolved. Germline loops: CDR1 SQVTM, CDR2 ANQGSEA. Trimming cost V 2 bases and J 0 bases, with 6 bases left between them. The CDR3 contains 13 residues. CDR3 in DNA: TGCAGCGTTGAAAAGCAGAGCACAGATACGCAGTATTTT. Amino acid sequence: CSVEKQSTDTQYF.

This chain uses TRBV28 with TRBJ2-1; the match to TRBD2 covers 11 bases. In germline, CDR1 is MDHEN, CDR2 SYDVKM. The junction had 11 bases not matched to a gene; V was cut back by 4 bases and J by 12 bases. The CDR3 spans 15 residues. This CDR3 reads CASSSSGTSGGGQFF. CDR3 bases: TGTGCCAGCAGTTCATCCGGGACTAGCGGTGGGGGGCAGTTCTTC.

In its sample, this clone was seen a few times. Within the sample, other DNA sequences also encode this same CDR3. The CDR3 DNA follows: TGCGCCAGCAGCTTGTACAGGGGAACCGAGCAGTACTTC. Translating gives CASSLYRGTEQYF. This chain links TRBV5-1 with TRBJ2-7, with 7 positions matching TRBD1. The CDR3 extends over 13 amino acids. Germline V gene sequence: CDR1 SGHRS, CDR2 YFSETQ. Germline trimming cut 1 base from V and 6 bases from J; bases unmatched to any gene: 4.

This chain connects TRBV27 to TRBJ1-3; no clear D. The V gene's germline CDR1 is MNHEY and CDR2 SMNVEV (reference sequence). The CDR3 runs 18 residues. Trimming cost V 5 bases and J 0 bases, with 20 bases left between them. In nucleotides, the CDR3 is TGTGCCAGCAGTAGAACCTCCGGTGGGAGAAACTCTGGAAACACCATATATTTT. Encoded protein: CASSRTSGGRNSGNTIYF.

The CDR3 DNA sequence: TGTGCCAGCTCACGTGAGGGTGGAGAGACCCAGTACTTC. It specifies CASSREGGETQYF. The V call is TRBV18, the J call TRBJ2-5, with a possible D match to TRBD2 (5 bases). Trimming removed 4 bases from V and 4 bases from J, with 10 bases in between. The germline V gene has CDR1 KGHSH and CDR2 LQKENI. This CDR3 spans 13 amino acids.

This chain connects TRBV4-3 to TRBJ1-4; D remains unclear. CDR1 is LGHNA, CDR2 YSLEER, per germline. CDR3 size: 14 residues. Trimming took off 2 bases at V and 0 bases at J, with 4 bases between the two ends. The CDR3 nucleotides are TGCGCCAGCAGCCAAAGCACAACTAATGAAAAACTGTTTTTT. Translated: CASSQSTTNEKLFF.

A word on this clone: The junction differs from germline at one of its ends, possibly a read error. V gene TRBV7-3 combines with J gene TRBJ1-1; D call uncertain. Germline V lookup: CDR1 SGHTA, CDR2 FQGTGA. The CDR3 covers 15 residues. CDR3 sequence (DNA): TGTGCCAGCAGCTTAAACGACGGTGGGAACGCTGAAGCTTTCTTT. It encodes CASSLNDGGNAEAFF.